Shown below are 13 T cell receptor beta chains from a single sample sequenced in a study of glioma-infiltrating T cells listed by TCRdb under 2016. Data came from an Illumina MiSeq. The iRepertoire nested amplicon-rescue multiplex PCR (arm-PCR) platform was used to amplify TCR alpha and beta CDR3 regions from RNA. Clones were called with MiXCR by TCRdb after fastp trimmed the public reads at Q25, and only in-frame beta chains were retained. Rows are unified per CDR3 protein, each entry keeping the most common DNA and genes. The sample yields some 10,000 distinct CDR3 sequences; under 65% were counted once. The ten largest clones take up less than 25% of the sample. Material for sequencing was glioma tissue, nonneoplastic brain tissue, or PBMCs (not recorded which). The receptors were sampled from a human donor with low-grade glioma or glioblastoma, undergoing nonglioma brain surgery, or in good health (not recorded which).

Regarding this clonotype: One end of the junction fails to match germline, which may point to a read error. The chain has TRBV5-1 and TRBJ2-1, with 7 positions matching TRBD2. There are 14 residues in the CDR3. Germline lookup yields CDR1 SGHRS and CDR2 YFSETQ. Here the CDR3 DNA reads TGCGCCAGCTGTCCGGGACTACTTTACAATGATCAGTTCTTC. It codes for CASCPGLLYNDQFF.

Comments on this clonotype: The junction departs from germline at one end; a sequencing error may be responsible. This chain joins TRBV28 and TRBJ2-7; D call uncertain. CDR3 length: 12 residues. Germline values: CDR1 MDHEN, CDR2 SYDVKM. CDR3 amino acids: CSSVGSHYGQYF. The CDR3 DNA is TGTAGCTCCGTGGGGTCTCACTACGGGCAGTACTTC.

Only one count was recorded for this clonotype. Relative to the germline gene, one junction end is altered; a read error may explain this. This chain connects TRBV7-2 to TRBJ2-7; maybe TRBD1 (5 bases). The CDR3 extends over 15 amino acids. Germline CDR1 and CDR2: SGHTA and FQGNSA. The CDR3 reads CASSSRTPSSYEHYF. The CDR3 DNA reads TGTGCCAGCAGTTCTCGGACACCCAGCTCCTACGAGCATTACTTC.

This clonotype came up many times. The chain carries TRBV29-1 and TRBJ2-6; D assignment may be TRBD1 or TRBD2 (5 bases each). The CDR3 loop spans 13 amino acids. The ends were cut back, 4 bases at V and 4 bases at J, with 8 bases in the middle. The V gene's germline CDR1 is SQVTM and CDR2 ANQGSEA. CDR3 in amino acids: CSVAGTGANVLTF. The CDR3 DNA reads TGCAGCGTTGCAGGGACCGGGGCCAACGTCCTGACTTTC.

This clonotype is deemed medium-sized. The chain joins TRBV7-9 to TRBJ1-5; 7 bases agree with TRBD1. J was trimmed by 4 bases and V by 4 bases; bases with no gene match: 7. Per germline, CDR1 SEHNR and CDR2 FQNEAQ (reference sequence). The CDR3 has 15 residues. The CDR3 sequence is CASSSADRSNQPQHF. The CDR3 bases are TGTGCCAGCAGCTCCGCGGACAGGTCAAATCAGCCCCAGCATTTT. The complete variable domain, with remaining parts taken from reference TRBV7-9 and TRBJ1-5, reads DTGVSQNPRHKITKRGQNVTFRCDPISEHNRLYWYRQTLGQGPEFLTYFQNEAQLEKSRLLSDRFSAERPKGSFSTLEIQRTEQGDSAMYLCASSSADRSNQPQHFGDGTRLSIL.

Comment on this clonotype: At one end the junction does not follow the germline gene, possibly because of a read error. The chain uses TRBV28 and TRBJ2-6; the D gene is possibly TRBD2 (6 bases). Germline lookup yields CDR1 MDHEN and CDR2 SYDVKM. The CDR3 has 17 residues. DNA for the CDR3: TGTGCCAGCAGTTCCCCGGGAGCCCACTCTGGGGTCAACGTCCTGACTTTC. Protein: CASSSPGAHSGVNVLTF.

The chain combines TRBV12-3 or TRBV12-4 with TRBJ2-7; perhaps TRBD1 as D (5 bases). The CDR3 covers 14 residues. Deletions cut 1 base from V and 5 bases from J, with 12 bases between. Written as DNA, the CDR3 is TGTGCCAGCAGTTTAGATCAAGGGGTGAACGAGCAGTACTTC. It codes for CASSLDQGVNEQYF.

This clonotype was counted between two and nine times. The V and J genes are TRBV28 and TRBJ1-1; D is undetermined. Deletions cut 3 bases from V and 2 bases from J, with 4 bases between. Germline V gives CDR1 MDHEN, CDR2 SYDVKM. CDR3 length equals 12 residues. CDR3 protein: CASSFGNTEAFF. DNA of the CDR3: TGTGCCAGCAGTTTCGGTAACACTGAAGCTTTCTTT.

By share, this clonotype counts as medium-sized. The chain joins TRBV28 to TRBJ2-7; 9 nucleotides line up with TRBD1. Trimming cost V 6 bases and J 0 bases; bases outside gene matches: 6. CDR1 MDHEN and CDR2 SYDVKM come from the germline V gene. This CDR3 region has 15 residues. This CDR3 reads CASRAGTGNSYEQYF. The CDR3 DNA is TGTGCCAGCAGAGCCGGGACAGGGAACTCCTACGAGCAGTACTTC.

Details on this clonotype: The DNA is left out, because the CDR3 cannot be placed on it with certainty; the CDR3 is given as TCRdb lists it. The rearrangement uses TRBV14 and TRBJ2-5; TRBD1, the table's D call, was not compared with the DNA. Germline CDR1 is SGHDN and CDR2 is FVKESK. The CDR3 totals 21 residues, both ends included. The CDR3 reads CASSFYICSARETPERGTQYF.

This clonotype was observed many times. It may be a read error: a sequence one base away is much more abundant. The V and J genes are TRBV18 and TRBJ1-1; 7 nucleotides line up with TRBD1. This CDR3 contains 15 residues. The V gene's germline CDR1 is KGHSH and CDR2 LQKENI. The CDR3 protein is CASSPKGATDTETFF. CDR3 sequence (DNA): TGTGCCAGCTCACCAAAGGGGGCAACCGACACTGAAACTTTCTTT. Full variable domain (outside the CDR3, taken from reference TRBV18 and TRBJ1-1): NAGVMQNPRHLVRRRGQEARLRCSPMKGHSHVYWYRQLPEEGLKFMVYLQKENIIDESGMPKERFSAEFPKEGPSILRIQQVVRGDSAAYFCASSPKGATDTETFFGQGTRLTVV.

A word on this clonotype: At one end, the junction sequence differs from germline, possibly due to a read error. The V call is TRBV7-2, the J call TRBJ2-7; 8 nucleotides align to TRBD1. This CDR3 region has 14 residues. CDR1 and CDR2 (germline): SGHTA, FQGNSA. In DNA form, the CDR3 reads TGTGCCAGCAGACGGGACAGGAGCTCCCACGAGCAGTACTTC. This translates into CASRRDRSSHEQYF.

Notes on this clonotype: A junction end diverges from the germline sequence, so it may reflect a read error. This sequence joins TRBV24-1 and TRBJ2-1, with D tentatively TRBD2 (6 bases). In germline, CDR1 is KGHDR, CDR2 SFDVKD. CDR3 length: 16 amino acids. The CDR3 bases are TGTGCCACCTCCGATGCGGGGTCCAGCTACTACAATGAGCAGCTCTTC. Translating gives CATSDAGSSYYNEQLF.